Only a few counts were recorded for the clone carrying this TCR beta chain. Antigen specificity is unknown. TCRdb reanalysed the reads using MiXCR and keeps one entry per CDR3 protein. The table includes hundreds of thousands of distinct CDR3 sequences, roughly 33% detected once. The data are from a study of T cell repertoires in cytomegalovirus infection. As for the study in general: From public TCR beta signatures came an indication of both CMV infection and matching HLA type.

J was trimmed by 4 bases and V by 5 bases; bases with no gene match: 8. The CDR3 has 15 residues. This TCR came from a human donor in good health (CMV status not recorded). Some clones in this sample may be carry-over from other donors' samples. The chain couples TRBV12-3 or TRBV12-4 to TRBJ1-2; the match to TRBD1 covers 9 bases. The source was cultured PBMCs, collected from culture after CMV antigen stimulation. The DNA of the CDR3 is TGTGCCAGCAGTCAAACAGGGGGCCCGAGCTATGGCTACACCTTC. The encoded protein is CASSQTGGPSYGYTF.